The 27 T cell receptor beta chains below were found in one sample sequenced in a study of graft-versus-host responses after intestinal transplantation. These receptors' targets are unknown. Clones were read by immunoSEQ multiplex PCR, and TCRdb kept only the in-frame ones, dropping some. The table includes over 100,000 clones, about 92% detected once. The sample here was unstimulated CD8+ T cells sorted from spleen or lymph node cells, taken before transplant. All receptors come from a human donor who was the organ donor for an intestinal transplant.

The V call is TRBV27, the J call TRBJ2-7; 7 positions match TRBD1. This CDR3 region has 13 residues. CDR1 is MNHEY and CDR2 is SMNVEV in the germline V gene (reference sequence). V trimming: 6 bases; J trimming: 1 base; junction bases outside the gene matches: 3. This CDR3 is CASSQTGSYEQYF. In DNA, the CDR3 is TGTGCCAGCAGCCAGACAGGGTCCTACGAGCAGTACTTC.

The V and J genes are TRBV27 and TRBJ2-1; 7 positions agree with TRBD1. The germline CDR1 and CDR2 sequences are MNHEY and SMNVEV (reference sequence). This CDR3 is built from 16 residues. Trimming at V came to 6 bases and at J to 0 bases, leaving 8 bases not matched to a gene. In nucleotides, the CDR3 is TGTGCCAGCAGCCCCTTTGACAGGGACTCCTACAATGAGCAGTTCTTC. This translates into CASSPFDRDSYNEQFF.

The J gene is TRBJ1-5, the V gene TRBV21-1. TRBV21-1 is assigned pseudogene status. CDR3 length equals 16 residues. DNA for the CDR3: TGTGCCAGCAGCAAACGGGGGACTGGGGCAGATCAGCCCCAGCATTTT. Translating it yields CASSKRGTGADQPQHF.

The chain employs TRBV7-2 and TRBJ2-7; TRBD2 agrees at 14 bases. V shed 1 base and J 4 bases; nucleotides not matched to a gene: 0. The germline V gene has CDR1 SGHTA and CDR2 FQGNSA. This CDR3 spans 15 amino acids. DNA of the CDR3: TGTGCCAGCAGCTTAGGGACTAGCGGGAGGTACGAGCAGTACTTC. It yields the protein CASSLGTSGRYEQYF.

Here the CDR3 reads CATSNRDRPAYEQYF. The DNA of the CDR3 is TGTGCCACCAGCAACCGGGACAGGCCCGCCTACGAGCAGTACTTC. The chain joins TRBV15 to TRBJ2-7; TRBD1 aligns across 8 bases. The CDR3 extends over 15 amino acids. V shed 4 bases, J shed 2 bases, and the junction held 7 bases outside the gene matches. Germline V gene sequence: CDR1 LNHNV, CDR2 YYDKDF (reference sequence). Full variable domain (rest looked up from reference TRBV15 and TRBJ2-7): DAMVIQNPRYQVTQFGKPVTLSCSQTLNHNVMYWYQQKSSQAPKLLFHYYDKDFNNEADTPDNFQSRRPNTSFCFLDIRSPGLGDTAMYLCATSNRDRPAYEQYFGPGTRLTVT.

The table lists this clone with a few counts. The chain joins TRBV7-2 to TRBJ2-2; TRBD2 matches at 10 bases. Germline CDR1 and CDR2: SGHTA and FQGNSA. After removal of 4 bases from V and 5 bases from J, the junction contained 4 bases not matched to a gene. The CDR3 sequence is 15 residues long. The CDR3 loop is CASSSPGLATGELFF. DNA for the CDR3: TGTGCCAGCAGCTCCCCGGGACTAGCGACCGGGGAGCTGTTTTTT.

Only a few counts were recorded for this clone. This chain links TRBV6-1 with TRBJ1-2; D uncertain. The length of the CDR3 is 12 residues. Trimming removed 0 bases from V and 5 bases from J, with 4 bases in between. Germline V gene sequence: CDR1 MNHNS, CDR2 SASEGT. The CDR3: CASSEAGYGYTF. CDR3 nucleotide sequence: TGTGCCAGCAGTGAAGCGGGTTATGGCTACACCTTC.

CDR3 residues: CASSLGGPLGADTQYF. The CDR3 DNA is TGCGCCAGCAGCTTGGGGGGGCCCCTGGGCGCAGATACGCAGTATTTT. This sequence joins TRBV5-1 and TRBJ2-3, with D maybe TRBD1 (6 bases). From germline, CDR1 is SGHRS and CDR2 YFSETQ. V was clipped by 0 bases and J by 4 bases, with 15 bases between them. CDR3 length equals 16 residues.

V gene TRBV6-5 combines with J gene TRBJ2-1, with TRBD2 as a possible D gene (6 bases). CDR1 is MNHEY and CDR2 is SVGAGI in the germline V gene. Trimming removed 5 bases at V and 8 bases at J, with 10 bases between. The CDR3 runs to 12 residues. The CDR3 DNA reads TGTGCCAGCAGTCCCTCTAGCGATGAGCAGTTCTTC. Translated: CASSPSSDEQFF.

Regarding this clone: At one end the junction does not follow the germline gene, possibly because of a read error. The chain carries TRBV7-7 and TRBJ1-1; the D is unclear. Germline V lookup: CDR1 SSHAT, CDR2 FNYEAQ (reference sequence). There are 13 residues in the CDR3. DNA of the CDR3: TGTGCTAGCAGCTTAGCGGCGAACACTGAAGCTTTCTTT. It codes for CASSLAANTEAFF.

With regard to this clone: The sample contains more than one DNA sequence encoding this CDR3. The chain is built from TRBV28 and TRBJ2-1; D unclear. The CDR3 is 11 amino acids. V was shortened by 2 bases and J by 7 bases, with 3 bases between the two germline ends. CDR1 and CDR2 from the germline V gene are MDHEN and SYDVKM. The DNA for the CDR3 is TGTGCCAGCAGTTTAGGGAATGAGCAGTTCTTC. Residues: CASSLGNEQFF.

V is TRBV28 and J is TRBJ1-2, with no clear D. The CDR3 is made up of 16 amino acids. The ends were cut back, 1 base at V and 8 bases at J, with 20 bases in the middle. Germline CDR1 MDHEN, CDR2 SYDVKM. For the CDR3, the DNA is TGTGCCAGCAGTTTATTAAGTACAGCCCACTACGAAGGCTACACCTTC. Residues: CASSLLSTAHYEGYTF.

This sequence joins TRBV5-1 and TRBJ2-7; TRBD1 aligns across 7 bases. The CDR3 length is 13 residues. With V trimmed by 3 bases and J by 5 bases, 5 bases remained unmatched. Germline loops: CDR1 SGHRS, CDR2 YFSETQ. Written as DNA, the CDR3 is TGCGCCAGCAGCTCAGCGACAGGGCACGAGCAGTACTTC. Its protein is CASSSATGHEQYF.

The rearrangement uses TRBV2 and TRBJ2-5, with 8 bases that match TRBD2. The end of the DNA aligns better with TRBJ2-7, so the J call may be wrong. There are 12 residues in the CDR3. Germline V gene sequence: CDR1 SNHLY, CDR2 FYNNEI. In nucleotides, the CDR3 is TGTGCCAGCGAGCGGGAGCATCACGAGCAGTACTTC. As protein: CASEREHHEQYF.

The chain combines TRBV19 with TRBJ2-7; 9 bases are a match to TRBD1. CDR1 LNHDA and CDR2 SQIVND come from the germline V gene (reference sequence). J lost 5 bases, V lost 5 bases, and 13 bases had no gene match. This CDR3 spans 16 amino acids. The chain's CDR3 is CASSPLPQGAGHEQYF. The DNA of the CDR3 is TGTGCCAGTAGTCCGCTCCCACAGGGGGCTGGTCACGAGCAGTACTTC.

The chain employs TRBV13 and TRBJ2-2, with 9 bases identical to TRBD2. CDR1 and CDR2 from the germline V gene are PRHDT and FYEKMQ (reference sequence). The CDR3 spans 15 residues. With V trimmed by 5 bases and J by 6 bases, 7 bases remained unmatched. The CDR3: CASSGSGSGPGELFF. In nucleotides, the CDR3 is TGTGCCAGCAGCGGTAGCGGGAGTGGGCCCGGGGAGCTGTTTTTT.

This chain joins TRBV9 and TRBJ2-1; possibly TRBD2 for D (6 bases). Germline loops: CDR1 SGDLS, CDR2 YYNGEE. This CDR3 comprises 13 residues. Trimming shortened V by 0 bases and J by 9 bases, and 10 bases separated the two germline ends. CDR3 sequence (DNA): TGTGCCAGCAGCGTAGTCACTAGCTCTGAGCAGTTCTTC. It translates to CASSVVTSSEQFF.

V is TRBV2 and J is TRBJ2-3; D call uncertain. CDR1 is SNHLY, CDR2 FYNNEI, per germline. There are 12 residues in the CDR3. Trimming took 5 bases from V and 4 from J, leaving 7 bases between them. CDR3 DNA sequence: TGTGCCAGCAGTCAGCTAGCAGATACGCAGTATTTT. Translation: CASSQLADTQYF.

The genes are TRBV27 and TRBJ1-2, with unresolved D. Germline V gene data show CDR1 as MNHEY and CDR2 as SMNVEV (reference sequence). V was trimmed by 3 bases and J by 7 bases, leaving 15 bases between them. CDR3 length: 14 amino acids. CDR3 bases: TGTGCCAGCAGTTTTAACCCGGGCAGCGGTGGCTACACCTTC. It yields the protein CASSFNPGSGGYTF.

The chain is built from TRBV5-6 and TRBJ2-2; D is possibly TRBD2 (5 bases). The CDR3 spans 13 residues. The V end lost 9 bases, the J end lost 1 base, and 10 bases lay between the germline ends. The germline V gene encodes CDR1 SGHDT and CDR2 YYEEEE. CDR3 DNA sequence: TGTGCCACGTTAACTAGGAACACCGGGGAGCTGTTTTTT. Translation: CATLTRNTGELFF.

The chain employs TRBV19 and TRBJ1-2; possible D gene TRBD1, 5 bases. CDR1 is LNHDA and CDR2 is SQIVND in the germline V gene (reference sequence). The V end was cut by 5 bases, the J end by 6 bases, with 19 bases between. This CDR3 contains 15 residues. This CDR3 reads CASSPFSGYRNGYTF. The CDR3 DNA follows: TGTGCCAGTAGTCCGTTTTCCGGCTACAGGAATGGCTACACCTTC.

The chain carries TRBV7-9 and TRBJ1-2; D is possibly TRBD1 (5 bases). V was cut by 0 bases and J by 2 bases, with 13 bases left in between. CDR3 length: 16 residues. Germline CDR1 SEHNR, CDR2 FQNEAQ (reference sequence). DNA for the CDR3: TGTGCCAGCAGCTTAGCGCCCCAGGGAAGGAACTATGGCTACACCTTC. Translating gives CASSLAPQGRNYGYTF.

This clone was seen just once. The V gene is TRBV6-5, the J gene TRBJ1-5; D is ambiguous. With 7 bases removed from V and 5 bases from J, the gap between germline ends came to 12 bases. Germline CDR1 reads MNHEY; CDR2 reads SVGAGI. There are 13 residues in the CDR3. The CDR3 bases are TGTGCCAGCACCCTATCAGTGGATCAGCCCCAGCATTTT. Translation: CASTLSVDQPQHF.

The chain carries TRBV6-5 and TRBJ2-7, with D possibly TRBD2 on 5 matching bases. V dropped 7 bases and J dropped 5 bases, with 21 bases sitting between them. Germline CDR1 and CDR2: MNHEY and SVGAGI. This CDR3 region has 15 residues. Here the CDR3 DNA reads TGTGCCAGCACCTATCCCGGAGAGGGAGAGAACGAGCAGTACTTC. This sequence encodes CASTYPGEGENEQYF.

The rearrangement links TRBV7-9 to TRBJ2-7; D may correspond to TRBD1 or TRBD2 (6 bases each). Trimming stripped 5 bases from V and 0 bases from J, with 11 bases between. The CDR3 is made up of 14 amino acids. Germline V gene data show CDR1 as SEHNR and CDR2 as FQNEAQ (reference sequence). DNA of the CDR3: TGTGCCAGCAGCCGCGGGGACACCTCCTACGAGCAGTACTTC. Translating gives CASSRGDTSYEQYF.

CDR3 region: CASSLDRAGVMADTQYF. CDR3 coding DNA: TGTGCCAGCAGCTTGGATCGAGCGGGAGTGATGGCAGATACGCAGTATTTT. V is TRBV5-6 and J is TRBJ2-3; 8 bases agree with TRBD2. CDR3 size: 17 residues. V gave up 0 bases and J gave up 4 bases; unmatched junction bases: 10. Germline lookup yields CDR1 SGHDT and CDR2 YYEEEE.

V is TRBV7-9 and J is TRBJ1-3; D unresolved. The CDR3 is 16 residues long. The V end lost 4 bases, the J end lost 0 bases, and 13 bases lay between the germline ends. Germline V gene sequence: CDR1 SEHNR, CDR2 FQNEAQ (reference sequence). CDR3: CASSSSVVSSGNTIYF. CDR3 nucleotide sequence: TGTGCCAGCAGCTCCTCCGTAGTTAGCTCTGGAAACACCATATATTTT.